A selection of T cell receptor beta chains follows, all from one sample in a study of blood T cell repertoires in COVID-19. Assay used: immunoSEQ multiplex PCR; TCRdb lists only in-frame clones, some missing. The table lists hundreds of thousands of clones, 75% to 90% of them singletons. Sequencing input: peripheral blood. The receptors originated from a woman younger than 45 with acute or convalescent COVID-19. Each CDR3 is given without its conserved first and last residue. The listing skips clone size in some rows; elsewhere it reads once, few, many or a size class.

clone size: NA; J gene: TRBJ1-1; V gene: TRBV2; CDR3 protein: ASIEQGQMNTEAF
clone size: NA; J gene: TRBJ1-1; V gene: TRBV27; CDR3 protein: ASSLSRNTEAF
clone size: once; J gene: TRBJ2-7; V gene: TRBV27; CDR3 protein: ASSRTRQGPYSYEQY
clone size: NA; J gene: TRBJ1-3; V gene: TRBV4-1; CDR3 protein: ASSQALGRDRGSGNTIY
clone size: NA; J gene: TRBJ2-5; V gene: TRBV30; CDR3 protein: AWSYLAAREGTQY
clone size: NA; J gene: TRBJ2-3; V gene: TRBV9; CDR3 protein: ASSARQGSDTQY
clone size: NA; J gene: TRBJ2-7; V gene: TRBV18; CDR3 protein: ASSDRVHEQY
clone size: once; J gene: TRBJ2-2; V gene: TRBV18; CDR3 protein: ASSPRQTNTGELF
clone size: NA; J gene: TRBJ1-2; V gene: TRBV2; CDR3 protein: ASSVGQNNYGYT
clone size: NA; J gene: TRBJ2-2; V gene: TRBV2; CDR3 protein: ASSGRLASTGELF
clone size: NA; J gene: TRBJ1-1; V gene: TRBV29-1; CDR3 protein: SVGDSGLVPAF
clone size: NA; J gene: TRBJ1-5; V gene: TRBV7-2; CDR3 protein: ASSFGTGNQPQH
clone size: NA; J gene: TRBJ2-2; V gene: TRBV19; CDR3 protein: ASSRPGLAGAHTGELF
clone size: NA; J gene: TRBJ1-2; V gene: TRBV7-6; CDR3 protein: ASSLAPTGAENGYT
clone size: NA; J gene: TRBJ2-3; V gene: TRBV11-1; CDR3 protein: ASSFRTSTSTDTQY
clone size: NA; J gene: TRBJ2-5; V gene: TRBV24-1; CDR3 protein: ATSAPAGRQETQY
clone size: NA; J gene: TRBJ2-3; V gene: TRBV19; CDR3 protein: ASSLRGLAEADTQY
clone size: NA; J gene: TRBJ2-1; V gene: TRBV5-1; CDR3 protein: ASSLKPGQGGNEQF
clone size: NA; J gene: TRBJ1-1; V gene: TRBV5-4; CDR3 protein: ASSLAVRETEAF
clone size: NA; J gene: TRBJ1-1; V gene: TRBV7-3; CDR3 protein: ASSLNGGTEAF
clone size: NA; J gene: TRBJ1-1; V gene: TRBV7-3; CDR3 protein: ASSLWGRAGNTEAF
clone size: NA; J gene: TRBJ2-7; V gene: TRBV2; CDR3 protein: ASSVLRQNYEQY
clone size: NA; J gene: TRBJ2-3; V gene: TRBV3-1/TRBV3-2; CDR3 protein: ASSQELVYPQY
clone size: NA; J gene: TRBJ1-5; V gene: TRBV27; CDR3 protein: ASRPQGAPRNQPQH
clone size: many; J gene: TRBJ2-3; V gene: TRBV27; CDR3 protein: ASSLSPADTQY
clone size: NA; J gene: TRBJ1-4; V gene: TRBV6-6; CDR3 protein: ASSYRGGIGEKLF
clone size: NA; J gene: TRBJ2-3; V gene: TRBV28; CDR3 protein: ASSLISGTRITDTQY
clone size: NA; J gene: TRBJ1-5; V gene: TRBV2; CDR3 protein: ASSTQGMYQPQH
clone size: few; J gene: TRBJ2-1; V gene: TRBV4-2; CDR3 protein: ASSQDLSLAGVFSYNEQF
clone size: NA; J gene: TRBJ2-3; V gene: TRBV6-2/TRBV6-3; CDR3 protein: ASSYLAGPSSTDTQY
clone size: once; J gene: TRBJ1-2; V gene: TRBV10-3; CDR3 protein: AINLGEKRGYT
clone size: NA; J gene: TRBJ1-6; V gene: TRBV19; CDR3 protein: ASSPTGGSGSPLH
clone size: NA; J gene: TRBJ2-2; V gene: TRBV28; CDR3 protein: AGLASNTGELF
clone size: once; J gene: TRBJ2-3; V gene: TRBV6-5; CDR3 protein: ASRLAGQGDTQY
clone size: NA; J gene: TRBJ1-2; V gene: TRBV4-2; CDR3 protein: ASSQSGTGNGYT
clone size: NA; J gene: TRBJ1-2; V gene: TRBV29-1; CDR3 protein: SVVGDRPGYT
clone size: once; J gene: TRBJ2-5; V gene: TRBV5-5; CDR3 protein: ASSLVTYPETQY
clone size: NA; J gene: TRBJ2-5; V gene: TRBV28; CDR3 protein: ASSASGVGAQY
clone size: NA; J gene: TRBJ2-1; V gene: TRBV4-2; CDR3 protein: ASSHGVEQF
clone size: NA; J gene: TRBJ2-3; V gene: TRBV9; CDR3 protein: ASSVASGGALPDTQY
clone size: NA; J gene: TRBJ2-7; V gene: TRBV13; CDR3 protein: ASSLGSGPFQDLE
clone size: once; J gene: TRBJ2-7; V gene: TRBV2; CDR3 protein: ASSDWTKAYEQY
clone size: NA; J gene: TRBJ1-3; V gene: TRBV28; CDR3 protein: ASSFPMGNTIY
clone size: NA; J gene: TRBJ2-7; V gene: TRBV10-1; CDR3 protein: ASKLAGGPSSSSYEQY
clone size: NA; J gene: TRBJ2-7; V gene: TRBV28; CDR3 protein: ASSSGTGLYEQY
clone size: NA; J gene: TRBJ1-1; V gene: TRBV27; CDR3 protein: ASAGTYTEAF
clone size: NA; J gene: TRBJ2-3; V gene: TRBV7-9; CDR3 protein: ASSLVEAGEQY
clone size: NA; J gene: TRBJ2-5; V gene: TRBV19; CDR3 protein: ASSIHSQETQY
clone size: NA; J gene: TRBJ2-1; V gene: TRBV7-9; CDR3 protein: ASSRAYLNAGGQRNEQF
clone size: NA; J gene: TRBJ1-1; V gene: TRBV19; CDR3 protein: ASSKTGGATNTEAF
clone size: NA; J gene: TRBJ1-6; V gene: TRBV5-6; CDR3 protein: ASSLRQGNSPLH
clone size: NA; J gene: TRBJ2-3; V gene: TRBV7-8; CDR3 protein: ASSSHPSTDTQY
clone size: NA; J gene: TRBJ1-1; V gene: TRBV3-1/TRBV3-2; CDR3 protein: ASSQGETTEAF
clone size: NA; J gene: TRBJ1-2; V gene: TRBV25-1; CDR3 protein: ASSEFAGNGYT